These T cell receptor beta chains were read from a single sample in a study of chemoradiotherapy in HPV16-positive cancers. Clones were sequenced by immunoSEQ multiplex PCR, and TCRdb holds only the in-frame ones, with some missing. The sample has about 53,000 clones; about 88% are singletons. Sequenced here: blood, sampled from a patient who underwent chemoradiotherapy. Receptor source: a human donor with HPV-associated anogenital cancer. Each CDR3 is given with its conserved first and last residue. A D gene is named only where the DNA matches it firmly. Clone size is stated in some rows and not others, as once, few, many or a class when expanded.

j_call	cdr3_length	clone_size	v_call	d_call	cdr3_nt	cdr3_aa
TRBJ2-2	13	-	TRBV2	-	TGTGCCTCCCGCAGGACGTCGACCGGGGAGCTGTTTTTT	CASRRTSTGELFF
TRBJ2-7	14	-	TRBV6-6	-	TGTGCCAGCAGTTATAAGTCTAGTTCCTACGAGCAGTACTTC	CASSYKSSSYEQYF
TRBJ1-6	15	-	TRBV7-6	-	TGTGCCAGCAGCCCAGGCAGGGGATCGAATTCACCCCTCCACTTT	CASSPGRGSNSPLHF
TRBJ2-1	15	-	TRBV18	-	TGTGCCAGCTCACCAGACCGATCCGGTAACAATGAGCAGTTCTTC	CASSPDRSGNNEQFF
TRBJ2-6	17	once	TRBV9	TRBD1	TGTGCCAGCAGCAGGGACAGGGCCCCCTCTGGGGCCAACGTCCTGACTTTC	CASSRDRAPSGANVLTF
TRBJ2-7	14	-	TRBV27	-	TGTGCCGCGCGCCCTGGGCAGTCTCAAAGGGAGCAGTACTTC	CAARPGQSQREQYF
TRBJ2-7	15	-	TRBV6-5	TRBD2	TGTGCCAGCAGTTACCGGGCGGGAGGGCACTACAAGCAGTACTTC	CASSYRAGGHYKQYF
TRBJ1-1	14	once	TRBV7-2	-	TGTGCCAGCAGCTTATCCAGGGTGGTGGCTGAAGCTTTCTTT	CASSLSRVVAEAFF
TRBJ1-2	12	-	TRBV6-1	-	TGTGCCAGCTCGAGGGGACCCTATGGCTACACCTTC	CASSRGPYGYTF
TRBJ2-1	15	-	TRBV7-9	TRBD2	TGTGCCAGCAGCACCCAGCGGGGGGGTATCGATGAGCAGTTCTTC	CASSTQRGGIDEQFF
TRBJ1-4	18	-	TRBV4-3	TRBD1	TGCGCCAGCAGCCAAGGGGGTACAGGGGCGCGGACTAATGAAAAACTGTTTTTT	CASSQGGTGARTNEKLFF
TRBJ1-2	17	-	TRBV27	TRBD1	TGTGCCAGCAGTTTCGCGCCAGAACGGGACAGAAGACATGGCTACACCTTC	CASSFAPERDRRHGYTF
TRBJ2-3	11	-	TRBV7-6	-	TGTGCCAGCAGCTTAGAAGATACGCAGTATTTT	CASSLEDTQYF
TRBJ1-2	14	-	TRBV7-8	-	TGTGCCAGCAGCTTAGCGGGGGTCTCTTATGGCTACACCTTC	CASSLAGVSYGYTF
TRBJ1-2	17	-	TRBV5-1	TRBD1	TGCGCCAGCAGCGGGGGACAGGGGGAGGCTGCTAACTATGGCTACACCTTC	CASSGGQGEAANYGYTF
TRBJ1-1	13	-	TRBV18	-	TGTGCCAGCTCAAGGAAGAGCGACACTGAAGCTTTCTTT	CASSRKSDTEAFF
TRBJ1-1	19	-	TRBV11-2	-	TGTGCCAGCAGCTTAGATCGGAGGAGGGTACAGGGAATGAACACTGAAGCTTTCTTT	CASSLDRRRVQGMNTEAFF
TRBJ2-7	14	-	TRBV4-3	-	TGCGCCAGCAGCCTAGAGGGGCAGCCGGGCGAGCAGTACTTC	CASSLEGQPGEQYF
TRBJ2-2	14	-	TRBV30	TRBD1	TGTGCCTGGACCGGGACAGCAAACACCGGGGAGCTGTTTTTT	CAWTGTANTGELFF
TRBJ2-3	14	-	TRBV7-2	TRBD1	TGTGCCAGCAGCCCAGGGACAGGGGAATGGACGCAGTATTTT	CASSPGTGEWTQYF
TRBJ1-6	17	few	TRBV4-1	TRBD1	TGCGCCAGCAGCCAAGTATTGACAGGGGGCGATAATTCACCCCTCCACTTT	CASSQVLTGGDNSPLHF
TRBJ2-5	13	once	TRBV15	-	TGTGCCACCAGCGTGCAGGGGCCCGGGACCCAGTACTTC	CATSVQGPGTQYF
TRBJ2-3	16	-	TRBV27	TRBD2	TGTGCCAGCAGTCCAGGGACTAGCGGGAGGGCAGATACGCAGTATTTT	CASSPGTSGRADTQYF
TRBJ2-2	12	-	TRBV7-7	-	TGTGCTAGCGCAGGGGTCACCGGGGAGCTGTTTTTT	CASAGVTGELFF
TRBJ1-5	16	-	TRBV18	TRBD1	TGTGCCAGCTCACTGGACGAGACAGGGGCCGGTCAGCCCCAGCATTTT	CASSLDETGAGQPQHF
TRBJ2-5	15	few	TRBV27	TRBD1	TGTGCCAGCAGTCCTCCCCAGGGGGCAGGGGAGACCCAGTACTTC	CASSPPQGAGETQYF
TRBJ2-7	14	-	TRBV19	-	TGTGCCAGTGAAGACTGGGGAAGACCCTACGAGCAGTACTTC	CASEDWGRPYEQYF
TRBJ1-5	14	once	TRBV6-5	-	TGTGCCAGCAGCCCCCACCGGGAGGGTCAGCCCCAGCATTTT	CASSPHREGQPQHF
TRBJ2-7	15	once	TRBV7-2	TRBD1	TGTGCCAGCAGCCCAGACAGGGGTGGGACCTACGAGCAGTACTTC	CASSPDRGGTYEQYF
TRBJ2-7	13	-	TRBV4-2	-	TGTGCCAGCAGCCAACTAGTTTCCTACGAGCAGTACTTC	CASSQLVSYEQYF
TRBJ2-2	15	-	TRBV7-8	TRBD1	TGTGCCAGCAGCCCACAGGGGGCCACCACCGGGGAGCTGTTTTTT	CASSPQGATTGELFF
TRBJ2-3	13	-	TRBV7-2	-	TGTGCCAGCAGCTTAGCCCCCACAGATACGCAGTATTTT	CASSLAPTDTQYF
TRBJ1-1	14	-	TRBV18	-	TGTGCCAGCTCACCACTTCAGGGCGACACTGAAGCTTTCTTT	CASSPLQGDTEAFF
TRBJ1-4	14	-	TRBV7-3	-	TGTGCCAGCAGCCAACAGGGACCTAATGAAAAACTGTTTTTT	CASSQQGPNEKLFF
TRBJ2-1	16	once	TRBV7-3	TRBD2	TGTGCCAGCAGCCCGCGTCGGCGGGAGACCTACAATGAGCAGTTCTTC	CASSPRRRETYNEQFF
TRBJ2-7	15	-	TRBV12-5	TRBD1	TGTGCTAGTGGTGGAACCGGGACAGTTTCTTACGAGCAGTACTTC	CASGGTGTVSYEQYF
TRBJ1-1	12	-	TRBV30	-	TGTGCCTGGAGTGTACGAGAGGGGAGAGCTTTCTTT	CAWSVREGRAFF
TRBJ1-5	14	-	TRBV29-1	-	TGCAGCGTTGGAACAGCTTTCGGGAATCAGCCCCAGCATTTT	CSVGTAFGNQPQHF
TRBJ2-2	13	-	TRBV9	-	TGTGCCAGCAGCGTAAGCTCCACCGGGGAGCTGTTTTTT	CASSVSSTGELFF
TRBJ2-6	16	-	TRBV29-1	TRBD1	TGCAGCGTCCCCGGACAGGGGAGTTCTGGGGCCAACGTCCTGACTTTC	CSVPGQGSSGANVLTF
TRBJ1-4	14	-	TRBV19	-	TGTGCCACTACAGGGTTTCAAACTAATGAAAAACTGTTTTTT	CATTGFQTNEKLFF
TRBJ2-2	15	-	TRBV9	-	TGTGCCAGCAGCGTCGGGACGGAACCCACCGGGGAGCTGTTTTTT	CASSVGTEPTGELFF
TRBJ2-2	14	-	TRBV19	-	TGTGCCAGTAGAATGGCAGGGCACACCGGGGAGCTGTTTTTT	CASRMAGHTGELFF
TRBJ1-3	11	-	TRBV14	-	TGTGCCAGCAGCCTCTCAAACACCATATATTTT	CASSLSNTIYF
TRBJ2-1	15	-	TRBV7-6	TRBD1	TGTGCCAGCAGCGCGGGACAGGGCTACTACAATGAGCAGTTCTTC	CASSAGQGYYNEQFF
TRBJ1-2	17	-	TRBV7-2	TRBD1	TGTGCCAGCAGCTTAGCCCCTTTCGGGACAGCCTCCTATGGCTACACCTTC	CASSLAPFGTASYGYTF
TRBJ2-1	13	-	TRBV19	-	TGTGCCAGTAATGGGGTCGGGTACAATGAGCAGTTCTTC	CASNGVGYNEQFF
TRBJ1-1	15	-	TRBV29-1	TRBD1	TGCAGCGTTGGAACAGGGGTAACCAGGAACACTGAAGCTTTCTTT	CSVGTGVTRNTEAFF
TRBJ2-7	13	-	TRBV5-6	TRBD2	TGTGCCAGCAGCTTTGCGGGGGGCTACGAGCAGTACTTC	CASSFAGGYEQYF
TRBJ2-6	15	-	TRBV5-1	-	TGCGCCAGCAGCCCCATCGGCTCTGGGGCCAACGTCCTGACTTTC	CASSPIGSGANVLTF
TRBJ2-3	16	-	TRBV16	-	TGTGCCAGCAGCCATACCACGGGACTGTACACAGATACGCAGTATTTT	CASSHTTGLYTDTQYF
TRBJ2-1	15	-	TRBV5-6	-	TGTGCCAGCAGCTTGGGCTATGGACCCAATAATGAGCAGTTCTTC	CASSLGYGPNNEQFF
TRBJ2-5	15	-	TRBV4-3	-	TGCGCCAGCAGCCAAGCAACTAGCCCGGCGGAGACCCAGTACTTC	CASSQATSPAETQYF
TRBJ1-2	15	-	TRBV5-1	-	TGCGCCAGCAGCTTGGGATCTGGGGGCGCGGGTGGCTACACCTTC	CASSLGSGGAGGYTF
TRBJ2-5	16	once	TRBV10-1	TRBD2	TGCGCCAGCAGTGAGTCTGGCGGGGGGGACCAAGAGACCCAGTACTTC	CASSESGGGDQETQYF
TRBJ2-5	14	-	TRBV4-1	TRBD2	TGCGCCAGCAGCCAATTAGCGGGAGTAGAGACCCAGTACTTC	CASSQLAGVETQYF
TRBJ1-1	13	-	TRBV19	-	TGTGCCAGTAGTATTCAGATGAACACTGAAGCTTTCTTT	CASSIQMNTEAFF